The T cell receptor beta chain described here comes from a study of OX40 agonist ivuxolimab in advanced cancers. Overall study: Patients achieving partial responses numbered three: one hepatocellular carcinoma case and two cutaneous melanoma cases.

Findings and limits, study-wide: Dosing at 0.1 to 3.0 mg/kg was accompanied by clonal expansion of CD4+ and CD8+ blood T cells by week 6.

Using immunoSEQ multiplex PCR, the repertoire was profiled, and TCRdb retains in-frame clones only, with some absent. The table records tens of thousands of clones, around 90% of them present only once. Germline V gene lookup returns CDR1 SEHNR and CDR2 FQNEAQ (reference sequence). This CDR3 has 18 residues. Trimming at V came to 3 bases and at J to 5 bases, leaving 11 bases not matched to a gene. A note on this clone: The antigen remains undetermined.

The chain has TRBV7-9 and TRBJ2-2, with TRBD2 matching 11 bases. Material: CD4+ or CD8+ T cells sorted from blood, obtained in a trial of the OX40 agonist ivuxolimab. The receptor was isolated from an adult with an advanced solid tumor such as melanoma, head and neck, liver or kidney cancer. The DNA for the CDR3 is TGTGCCAGCAGCTTGGGGCCCACTAGCGGGAGCTGGACCGGGGAGCTGTTTTTT. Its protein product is CASSLGPTSGSWTGELFF.